Each of the 8 T cell receptor beta chains below was sequenced from the same sample in a study of cytomegalovirus exposure and HLA in healthy donors. PCR primers comprised 60 Vbeta and 13 Jbeta primers. Method: immunoSEQ multiplex PCR; TCRdb's copy keeps in-frame clones and lacks some. The table records some 140,000 clones, more than 75% of them present only once. Source material: PBMCs. Receptor source: a man in his thirties or forties in good health and CMV-seropositive.

The chain is built from TRBV20-1 and TRBJ2-7; D perhaps matches TRBD1 (5 bases). The V gene's germline CDR1 is DFQATT and CDR2 SNEGSKA (reference sequence). There are 10 residues in the CDR3. V was trimmed by 4 bases and J by 6 bases, leaving 7 bases between them. The CDR3 DNA follows: TGCAGTGCTACAGGGTCCGAGCAGTACTTC. It translates to CSATGSEQYF.

V usage is TRBV5-1 and J usage is TRBJ2-7; TRBD1 aligns across 7 bases. Germline trimming cut 0 bases from V and 3 bases from J; bases unmatched to any gene: 3. Germline CDR1 is SGHRS and CDR2 is YFSETQ. The CDR3 sequence is 14 residues long. The CDR3 protein is CASSLETGNYEQYF. CDR3 coding DNA: TGCGCCAGCAGCTTGGAGACAGGGAACTACGAGCAGTACTTC.

This chain links TRBV5-1 with TRBJ2-5, with 7 bases identical to TRBD1. Trimming removed 6 bases from V and 6 bases from J; junction bases left unmatched: 5. The germline gives CDR1 SGHRS, CDR2 YFSETQ. The CDR3 is 12 amino acids. CDR3 nucleotide sequence: TGCGCCAGCAATACGGGACAGCAGACCCAGTACTTC. Its protein is CASNTGQQTQYF.

The chain carries TRBV7-9 and TRBJ2-3; D might be TRBD1 (5 bases). The CDR3 totals 12 residues. CDR1 is SEHNR, CDR2 FQNEAQ, per germline (reference sequence). The V end lost 5 bases, the J end lost 6 bases, and 9 bases lay between the germline ends. The chain's CDR3 is CASSETEDTQYF. The CDR3 DNA reads TGTGCCAGCAGCGAGACAGAGGATACGCAGTATTTT.

The genes are TRBV5-8 and TRBJ2-5; D is unclear. V lost 7 bases and J lost 2, with 12 bases in between. Germline V lookup: CDR1 SGHTS, CDR2 YDEGEE. The CDR3 is made up of 13 amino acids. CDR3 loop: CASFRWAQETQYF. CDR3 DNA sequence: TGTGCCAGCTTTAGGTGGGCGCAAGAGACCCAGTACTTC.

The chain is built from TRBV19 and TRBJ2-1; possibly TRBD2 for D (5 bases). CDR1 is LNHDA, CDR2 SQIVND, per germline (reference sequence). The V gene lost 5 bases and the J gene lost 7 bases, with 18 bases spanning the gap. The CDR3 totals 15 residues. The CDR3: CASSSYGDGWNEQFF. The CDR3 DNA reads as TGTGCCAGTAGTTCCTACGGGGATGGGTGGAATGAGCAGTTCTTC.

There are many counts of this clone. V is TRBV9 and J is TRBJ2-2; 8 bases fit TRBD2. From germline, CDR1 is SGDLS and CDR2 YYNGEE. This CDR3 has 14 residues. With 1 base clipped from V and 10 bases from J, the junction kept 6 bases outside the gene matches. CDR3 sequence reads: CASSVPPTSEELFF. In nucleotides, the CDR3 is TGTGCCAGCAGCGTACCACCGACTAGCGAGGAGCTGTTTTTT. Full variable domain (missing parts from reference TRBV9 and TRBJ2-2): DSGVTQTPKHLITATGQRVTLRCSPRSGDLSVYWYQQSLDQGLQFLIQYYNGEERAKGNILERFSAQQFPDLHSELNLSSLELGDSALYFCASSVPPTSEELFFGEGSRLTVL.

The chain joins TRBV7-8 to TRBJ2-7; TRBD2 agrees at 9 bases. Losses at the gene ends were 7 bases for V and 6 bases for J; bases not matched to a gene: 19. The CDR3 has 17 amino acids. CDR1 SGHVS and CDR2 FQNEAQ come from the germline V gene. CDR3 amino acids: CASTVGGSGGQGSEQYF. As DNA, the CDR3 is TGTGCCAGCACCGTGGGGGGTAGCGGGGGCCAGGGTTCCGAGCAGTACTTC.